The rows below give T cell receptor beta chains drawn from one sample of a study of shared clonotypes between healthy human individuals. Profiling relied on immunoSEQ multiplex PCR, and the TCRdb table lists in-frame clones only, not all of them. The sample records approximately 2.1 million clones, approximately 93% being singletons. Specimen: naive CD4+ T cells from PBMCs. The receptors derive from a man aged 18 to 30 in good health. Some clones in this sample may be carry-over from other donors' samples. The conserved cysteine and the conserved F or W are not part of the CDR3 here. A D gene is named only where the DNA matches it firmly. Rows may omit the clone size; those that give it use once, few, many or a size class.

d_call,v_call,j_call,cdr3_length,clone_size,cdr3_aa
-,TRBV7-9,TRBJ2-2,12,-,ASSPQPPRGELF
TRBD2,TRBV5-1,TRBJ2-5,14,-,ASSLAAGGTGETQY
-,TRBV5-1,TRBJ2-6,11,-,ASSLLGANVLT
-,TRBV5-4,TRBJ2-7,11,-,ASSPRGDYEQY
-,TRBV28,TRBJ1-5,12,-,ASSLRQINQPQH
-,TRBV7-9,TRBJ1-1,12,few,ASSPDRRNTEAF
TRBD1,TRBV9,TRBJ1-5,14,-,ASSPGQGARNQPQH
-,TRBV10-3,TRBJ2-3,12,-,AISVGSGTDTQY
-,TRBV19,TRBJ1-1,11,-,ASSVLGDTEAF
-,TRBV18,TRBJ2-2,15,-,ASSPRRDKLPAGELF
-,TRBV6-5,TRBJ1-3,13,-,ASRPTVISGNTIY
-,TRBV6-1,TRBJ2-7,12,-,ASSIPGPRYEQY
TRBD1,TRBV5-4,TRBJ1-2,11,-,ASSLDRGHGYT
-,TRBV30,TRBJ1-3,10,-,ATNLAVDTIY
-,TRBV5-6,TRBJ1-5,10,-,ASSPWGQPQH
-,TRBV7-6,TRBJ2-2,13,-,ASSLRGLNTGELF
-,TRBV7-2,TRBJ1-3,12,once,ASSLVEGRNTIY
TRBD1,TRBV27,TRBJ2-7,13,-,ASSLGDRLHYEQY
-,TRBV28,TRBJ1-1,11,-,ASSLSGRQEAF
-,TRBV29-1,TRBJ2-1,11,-,SVATDSYNEQF
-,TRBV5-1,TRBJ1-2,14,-,ASSLDFSRGSGGYT
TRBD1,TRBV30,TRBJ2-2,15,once,AWNVVGQARRTGELF
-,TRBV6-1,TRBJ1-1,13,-,ASSAGGSGNTEAF
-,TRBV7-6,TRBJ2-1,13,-,ASSPQGGDYDEQF
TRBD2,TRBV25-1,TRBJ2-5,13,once,ASSVVAGNQETQY
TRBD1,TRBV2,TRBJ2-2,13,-,ASGKDRGQPGELF
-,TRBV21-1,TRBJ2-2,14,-,ASSKEEGQNTGELF
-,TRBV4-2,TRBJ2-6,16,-,ASSQVAGAESGANVLT
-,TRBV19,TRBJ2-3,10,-,ASSTPEDTQY
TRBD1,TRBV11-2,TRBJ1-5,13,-,ASSVNRGGNQPQH
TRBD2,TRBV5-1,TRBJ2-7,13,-,ASSLELAGAQEQY
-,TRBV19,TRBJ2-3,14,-,ASSSLQQVSTDTQY
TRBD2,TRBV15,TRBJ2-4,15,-,ATSREGRGGAKNIQY
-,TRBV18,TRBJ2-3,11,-,ASSLASTDTQY
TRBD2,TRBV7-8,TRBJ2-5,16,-,ASSSTSGGRALWETQY
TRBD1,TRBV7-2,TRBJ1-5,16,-,ASSLKPRGRDRYQPQH
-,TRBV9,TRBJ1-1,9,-,ASVTDLEAF
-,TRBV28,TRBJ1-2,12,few,ASNGGSLPYGYT
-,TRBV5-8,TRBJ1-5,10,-,ASSLNNQPQH
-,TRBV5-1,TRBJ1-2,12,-,ASSLGQGRYGYT
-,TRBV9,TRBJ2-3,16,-,ASSIRPSRGTSTDTQY
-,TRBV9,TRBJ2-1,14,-,ASSVVTGLGPDEQF
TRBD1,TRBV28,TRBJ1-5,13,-,ASGPGQVIDQPQH
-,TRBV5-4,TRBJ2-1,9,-,ASSSFNEQF
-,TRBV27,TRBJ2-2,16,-,ASSLNFDDLENTGELF
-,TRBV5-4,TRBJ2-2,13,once,ASRDGLSGSGELF
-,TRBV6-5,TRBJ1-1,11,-,ASSYSGGAGAF
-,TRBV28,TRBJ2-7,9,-,ASSFGYEQY
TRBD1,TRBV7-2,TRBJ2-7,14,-,ASSVIGTGIPYEQY
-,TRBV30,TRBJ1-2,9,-,ARSVRNGYT
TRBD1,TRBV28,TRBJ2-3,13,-,ASSRRDRDTDTQY
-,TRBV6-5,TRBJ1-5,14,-,ASSSLDGGYYQPQH